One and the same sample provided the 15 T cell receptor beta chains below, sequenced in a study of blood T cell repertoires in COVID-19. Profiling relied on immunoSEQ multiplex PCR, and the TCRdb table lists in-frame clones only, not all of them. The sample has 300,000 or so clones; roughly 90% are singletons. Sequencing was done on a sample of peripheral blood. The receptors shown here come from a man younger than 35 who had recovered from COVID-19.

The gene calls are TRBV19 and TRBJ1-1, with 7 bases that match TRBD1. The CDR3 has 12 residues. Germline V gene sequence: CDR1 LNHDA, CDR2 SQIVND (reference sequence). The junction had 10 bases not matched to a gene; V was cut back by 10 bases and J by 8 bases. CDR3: CATRGGGEEAFF. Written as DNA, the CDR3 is TGTGCCACCAGAGGAGGGGGCGAGGAAGCTTTCTTT.

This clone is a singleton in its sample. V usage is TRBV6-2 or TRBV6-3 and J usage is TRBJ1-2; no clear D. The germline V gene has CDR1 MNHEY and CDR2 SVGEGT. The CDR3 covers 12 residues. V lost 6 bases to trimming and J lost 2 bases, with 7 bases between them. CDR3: CASSSINYGYTF. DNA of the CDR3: TGTGCCAGCAGCTCCATCAACTATGGCTACACCTTC.

The CDR3 region is CASSHDRGSFSGANVLTF. DNA for the CDR3: TGTGCCAGCAGCCATGACAGGGGCTCCTTCTCTGGGGCCAACGTCCTGACTTTC. The chain carries TRBV3-1 (or the pseudogene TRBV3-2) and TRBJ2-6; 8 nucleotides line up with TRBD1. Germline CDR1 and CDR2: LGHDT and YNNKEL (reference sequence). The V gene end was trimmed by 3 bases and the J gene end by 0 bases; junction bases not matched to a gene: 7. The CDR3 is 18 amino acids.

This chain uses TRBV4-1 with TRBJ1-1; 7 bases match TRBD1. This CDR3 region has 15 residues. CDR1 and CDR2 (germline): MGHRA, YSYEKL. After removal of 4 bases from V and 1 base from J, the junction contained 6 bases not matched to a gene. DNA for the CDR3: TGCGCCAGCAGCCCCCGGGACAGTCGGAACACTGAAGCTTTCTTT. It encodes CASSPRDSRNTEAFF.

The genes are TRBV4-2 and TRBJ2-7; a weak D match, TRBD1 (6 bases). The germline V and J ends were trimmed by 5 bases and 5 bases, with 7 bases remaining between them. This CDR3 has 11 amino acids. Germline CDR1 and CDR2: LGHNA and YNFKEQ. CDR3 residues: CASSGGNEQYF. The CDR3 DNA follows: TGTGCCAGCAGCGGGGGCAACGAGCAGTACTTC.

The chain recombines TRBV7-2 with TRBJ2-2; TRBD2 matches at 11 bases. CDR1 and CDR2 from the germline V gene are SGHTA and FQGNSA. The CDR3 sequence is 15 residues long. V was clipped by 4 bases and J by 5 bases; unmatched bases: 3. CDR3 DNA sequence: TGTGCCAGCAGCTCCGGACTAGCGGGTACCGGGGAGCTGTTTTTT. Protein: CASSSGLAGTGELFF.

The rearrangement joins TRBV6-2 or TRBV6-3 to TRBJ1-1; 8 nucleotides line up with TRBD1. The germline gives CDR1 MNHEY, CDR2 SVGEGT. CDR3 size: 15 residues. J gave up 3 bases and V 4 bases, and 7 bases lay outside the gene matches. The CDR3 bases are TGTGCCAGCAGTTCCCGGACAGGGCCGGACACTGAAGCTTTCTTT. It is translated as CASSSRTGPDTEAFF.

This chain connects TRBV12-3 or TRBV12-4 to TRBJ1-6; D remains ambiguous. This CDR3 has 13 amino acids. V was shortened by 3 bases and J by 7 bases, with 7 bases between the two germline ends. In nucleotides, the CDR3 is TGTGCCAGCAGTTTGAACGGGAATTCACCCCTCCACTTT. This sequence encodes CASSLNGNSPLHF.

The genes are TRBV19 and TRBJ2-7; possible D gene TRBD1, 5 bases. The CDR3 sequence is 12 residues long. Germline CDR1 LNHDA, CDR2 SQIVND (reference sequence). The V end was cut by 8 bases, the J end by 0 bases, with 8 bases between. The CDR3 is CASAGSSYEQYF. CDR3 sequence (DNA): TGTGCCAGTGCAGGGTCCTCCTACGAGCAGTACTTC.

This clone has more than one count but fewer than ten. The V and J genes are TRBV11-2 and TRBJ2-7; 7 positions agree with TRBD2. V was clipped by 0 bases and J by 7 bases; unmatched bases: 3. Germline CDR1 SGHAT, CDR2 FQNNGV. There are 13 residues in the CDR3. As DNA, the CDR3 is TGTGCCAGCAGCTTAGATAGGGGACTAGAGCAGTACTTC. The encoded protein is CASSLDRGLEQYF. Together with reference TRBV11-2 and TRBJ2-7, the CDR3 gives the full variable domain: EAGVAQSPRYKIIEKRQSVAFWCNPISGHATLYWYQQILGQGPKLLIQFQNNGVVDDSQLPKDRFSAERLKGVDSTLKIQPAKLEDSAVYLCASSLDRGLEQYFGPGTRLTVT.

CDR3 region: CASSLSRQGVAFF. The CDR3 DNA sequence: TGTGCCAGCAGCTTATCCAGACAGGGTGTAGCTTTCTTT. V usage is TRBV11-2 and J usage is TRBJ1-1, with TRBD1 matching over 7 bases. The CDR3 sequence is 13 residues long. The ends lost 2 bases at V and 10 bases at J; junction bases unmatched: 7. Germline V lookup: CDR1 SGHAT, CDR2 FQNNGV.

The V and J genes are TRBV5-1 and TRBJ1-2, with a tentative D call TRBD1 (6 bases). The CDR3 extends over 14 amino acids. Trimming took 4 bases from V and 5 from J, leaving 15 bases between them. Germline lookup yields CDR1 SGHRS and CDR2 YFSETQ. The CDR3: CASSGGLQGYGYTF. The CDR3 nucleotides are TGCGCCAGCAGCGGGGGCCTGCAGGGATATGGCTACACCTTC. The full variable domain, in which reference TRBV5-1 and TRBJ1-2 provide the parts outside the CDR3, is KAGVTQTPRYLIKTRGQQVTLSCSPISGHRSVSWYQQTPGQGLQFLFEYFSETQRNKGNFPGRFSGRQFSNSRSEMNVSTLELGDSALYLCASSGGLQGYGYTFGSGTRLTVV.

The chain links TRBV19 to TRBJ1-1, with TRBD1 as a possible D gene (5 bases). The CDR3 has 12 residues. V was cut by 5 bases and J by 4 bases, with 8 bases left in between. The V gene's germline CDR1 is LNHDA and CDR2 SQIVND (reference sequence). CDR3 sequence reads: CASSWGGTEAFF. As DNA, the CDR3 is TGTGCCAGTAGTTGGGGGGGCACTGAAGCTTTCTTT.

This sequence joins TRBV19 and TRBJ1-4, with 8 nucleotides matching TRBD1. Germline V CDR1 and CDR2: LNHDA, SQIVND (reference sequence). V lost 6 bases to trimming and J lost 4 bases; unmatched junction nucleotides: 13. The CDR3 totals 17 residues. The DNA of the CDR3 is TGTGCCAGTAGGAACCCTACTGACAGGGGTTATAATGAAAAACTGTTTTTT. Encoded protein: CASRNPTDRGYNEKLFF.

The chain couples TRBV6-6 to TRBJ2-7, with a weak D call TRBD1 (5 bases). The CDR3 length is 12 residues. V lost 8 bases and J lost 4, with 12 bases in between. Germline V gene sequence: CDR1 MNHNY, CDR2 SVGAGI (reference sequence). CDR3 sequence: CASGQGSYEQYF. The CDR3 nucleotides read TGTGCCAGCGGGCAGGGTTCTTACGAGCAGTACTTC.